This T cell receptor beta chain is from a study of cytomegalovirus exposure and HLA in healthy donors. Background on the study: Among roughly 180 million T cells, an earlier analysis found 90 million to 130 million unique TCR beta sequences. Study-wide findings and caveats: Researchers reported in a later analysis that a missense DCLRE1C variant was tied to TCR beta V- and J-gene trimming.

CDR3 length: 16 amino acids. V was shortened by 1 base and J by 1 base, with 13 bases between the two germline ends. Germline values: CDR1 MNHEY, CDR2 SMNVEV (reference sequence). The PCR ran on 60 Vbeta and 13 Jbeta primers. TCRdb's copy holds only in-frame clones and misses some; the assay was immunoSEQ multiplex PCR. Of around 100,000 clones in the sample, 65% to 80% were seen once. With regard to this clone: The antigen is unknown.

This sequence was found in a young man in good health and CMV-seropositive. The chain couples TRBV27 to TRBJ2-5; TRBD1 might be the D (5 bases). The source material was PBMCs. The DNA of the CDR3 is TGTGCCAGCAGTTTATGGGGCGGCAATCTCCAAGAGACCCAGTACTTC. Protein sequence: CASSLWGGNLQETQYF.